This T cell receptor beta chain came from a study of regulatory T cells in long-lasting Graves disease. Study-level results: Persistent Graves' cases showed lower TCR diversity than newly diagnosed cases.

V was shortened by 0 bases and J by 7 bases, with 7 bases between the two germline ends. The CDR3 length is 12 residues. The germline gives CDR1 SGDLS, CDR2 YYNGEE. This clonotype was seen repeatedly, ten times or more. Its antigen is not known. Time point indicated: newly diagnosed GD, antithyroid drugs for less than 3 months. RNA extracted from PBMCs served as the sequencing template. Graves' disease diagnosis used American Thyroid Association guidelines. Researchers made TCR beta libraries by using iRepertoire HTBI primers and running Arm-PCR on CDR3 regions. In the authors' methods: Identified segments across samples numbered some 62 TRBV and around 13 TRBJ. TCRdb independently ran MiXCR on the multiplex PCR reads; one entry per CDR3 protein. The V and J calls here are based on TCRdb, not the publication. The sample lists hundreds of thousands of distinct CDR3 sequences, approximately 15% occurring once.

These data were likewise used in another study, on T cells in Graves' hyperthyroidism and ophthalmopathy. That work adds: Diagnostic decisions used clinical symptoms, serum thyroxine and TRAb, thyroid ultrasound and orbital computed tomography.

This receptor was obtained from a woman in her twenties or thirties with Graves disease. The material was peripheral blood mononuclear cells (PBMCs), obtained at new diagnosis, from a patient treated with antithyroid drugs. The V and J genes are TRBV9 and TRBJ1-2; D is ambiguous. The CDR3 region is CASSVGPPGYTF. The CDR3 DNA reads as TGTGCCAGCAGCGTAGGCCCCCCTGGCTACACCTTC.